This T cell receptor (beta chain) comes out of a study of T cell repertoires in cytomegalovirus infection. Whole-study context: Evidence of both CMV infection and a matching HLA type came from public TCR beta signatures. Study-wide results and limits: Carriers of CMV plus the relevant HLA were identified by cumulative public TCR beta family frequency. There were HLA-C-restricted CMV-specific TCR beta clonotypes dominating the ex vivo response.

One entry per CDR3 protein results from TCRdb running MiXCR on the reads. The data show roughly 280,000 distinct CDR3 sequences, with approximately 13% seen just once and around 8.1% held by the top ten. This clonotype was seen ten or more times. What it recognizes is unknown. Germline assignment: CDR1 SGHTA and CDR2 FQGNSA. Trimming cost V 5 bases and J 6 bases; bases outside gene matches: 10. This CDR3 is built from 17 residues. This clonotype was obtained from a human donor in good health (CMV status not recorded). Some clones in this sample may be carry-over from other donors' samples. The chain uses TRBV7-2 and TRBJ2-1, with 13 bases aligning to TRBD2. The sample consisted of PBMCs. The CDR3 here is CASSVDRLAGGPNEQFF. In nucleotides, the CDR3 is TGTGCCAGCAGCGTGGACCGACTAGCGGGAGGACCCAATGAGCAGTTCTTC.